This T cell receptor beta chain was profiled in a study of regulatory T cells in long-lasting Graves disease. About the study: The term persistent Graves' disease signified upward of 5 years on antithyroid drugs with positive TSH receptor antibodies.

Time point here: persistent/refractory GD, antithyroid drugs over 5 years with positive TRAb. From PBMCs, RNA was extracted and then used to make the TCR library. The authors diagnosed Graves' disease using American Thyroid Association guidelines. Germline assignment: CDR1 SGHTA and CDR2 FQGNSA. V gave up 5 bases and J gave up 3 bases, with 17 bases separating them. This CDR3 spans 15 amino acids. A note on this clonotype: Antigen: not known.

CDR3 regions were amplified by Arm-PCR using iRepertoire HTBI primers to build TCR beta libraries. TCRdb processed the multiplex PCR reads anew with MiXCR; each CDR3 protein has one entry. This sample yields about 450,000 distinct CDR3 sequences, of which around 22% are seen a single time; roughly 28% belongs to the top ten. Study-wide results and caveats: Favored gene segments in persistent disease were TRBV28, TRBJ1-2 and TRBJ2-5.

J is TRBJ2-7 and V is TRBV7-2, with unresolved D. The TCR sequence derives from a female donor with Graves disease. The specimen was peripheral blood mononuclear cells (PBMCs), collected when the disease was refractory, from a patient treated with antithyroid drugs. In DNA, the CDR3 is TGTGCCAGCAGCCAAGATCTGTACGGAAGCTACGAGCAGTACTTC. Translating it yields CASSQDLYGSYEQYF. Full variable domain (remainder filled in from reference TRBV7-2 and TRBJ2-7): GAGVSQSPSNKVTEKGKDVELRCDPISGHTALYWYRQSLGQGLEFLIYFQGNSAPDKSGLPSDRFSAERTGGSVSTLTIQRTQQEDSAVYLCASSQDLYGSYEQYFGPGTRLTVT.